This T cell receptor (beta chain) was identified during a study of blood T cell repertoires in COVID-19. The overall study: Samples came from the United States, Italy and Spain, spanning acute and convalescent COVID-19.

Trimming pared 5 bases from V and 7 bases from J, leaving 15 bases between. From germline, CDR1 is PRHDT and CDR2 FYEKMQ (reference sequence). The CDR3 runs 13 residues. The authors' processing: Counts of nucleated cells, estimated from reference gene primer amplification, were obtained. Generated by immunoSEQ multiplex PCR, the TCRdb table keeps only in-frame clones and is missing some. V, J and clone size are taken as reported in that table, and D and trimming were inferred from the DNA itself. This table holds around 200,000 clones, 70% to 90% found once. The rearrangement uses TRBV13 and TRBJ2-7; possible D gene TRBD1, 5 bases. Material for sequencing was peripheral blood. The TCR comes from a human donor with active or convalescent COVID-19. The donor label of this sample is uncertain. The CDR3 spells CASSISQVGEQYF. As DNA, the CDR3 is TGTGCCAGCAGCATCTCACAGGTGGGGGAGCAGTACTTC.